This TCR beta chain was identified in a study of shared T cell receptors in the human thymus. Libraries were prepared by immunoSEQ multiplex PCR; TCRdb keeps only in-frame clonotypes and omits some of them. The sample lists under 850,000 clones, approximately 87% seen once, with 0.0095% to 0.011% in the top ten. Trimming removed 4 bases at V and 8 bases at J, with 17 bases between. Looked up from germline, CDR1 is ENHRY and CDR2 is SYGVKD. This CDR3 has 14 residues. These sequences were also reported in another study, on human thymus T cells.

The chain combines TRBV10-3 with TRBJ1-2; weak D call: TRBD1 (5 bases). Sequenced input: thymocytes. The TCR was taken from a boy younger than two with a congenital heart defect. The CDR3 DNA sequence: TGTGCCATCAGTGGGAAGGATGGGGCGCGGGGCTACACCTTC. Translated, it gives CAISGKDGARGYTF.